This T cell receptor (beta chain) stems from a study of T cell responses to AZD1222 COVID-19 vaccine (dated by TCRdb to about 2021). General notes on the study: TCR sequencing covered approximately 230 trial participants: 207 given two doses of AZD1222 and 26 given two doses of MenACWY control vaccine. Trial participants were enrolled by age into subgroups of 18-55, 56-69 and 70-plus years, and around 140, 26 and 57 TCR-sequenced participants, respectively, were included in these subgroups. What the research found in general, with its limitations: CD4 TCRs associated with the vaccine covered the entire spike protein, and the dominant responses were in regions 160-218 and 743-854. Because no samples from the day 14 peak response were available, repertoires could be characterized only after the peak T cell response. In the small 56-69-year group, the increase in depth fell short of significance, most likely because of low power. Conclusions about previously exposed vaccinees were limited because only 5 or 6 AZD1222 recipients were SARS-CoV-2 seropositive at baseline. Participants were mostly white British, with more females than males. The authors suggested clonal diversity may have been underestimated. Nearly half of unique spike-specific TCRs reportedly recognized epitopes outside regions mutated in the B.1.351 and B.1.1.7 variants. After two AZD1222 doses, spike-specific TCR breadth and depth were significantly higher than at day 0 and than in MenACWY recipients.

CDR1 and CDR2 were assigned from the germline V gene as MNHEY and SVGAGI. V and J are trimmed by 6 bases and 6 bases, and the gene matches miss 6 bases of the junction. The CDR3 starts with the cysteine, ends with the phenylalanine, and has 13 residues. This entry keeps only the CDR3 DNA: 39 bases, framed from base 1. Worth noting for this clone: The antigen this receptor binds is unknown. No base qualities exist here, and no much larger clone lies one base off it.

The sample's time point label is to be understood as: about 28 days (+/-7) after the second vaccine dose. AZD1222 recipients with second doses at about 4 weeks or about 12 weeks were pooled, because spike-specific TCR depth and breadth did not differ between schedules. Samples from vaccinated people were obtained from the UK trials COV001 and COV002, which included a single-blind randomized controlled phase 2/3 trial of AZD1222 (ChAdOx1 nCoV-19) in healthy adults. Trial participant PBMC samples were collected at day 0 and day 28 after the second dose for TCRbeta chain sequencing. The CDR3 regions of human TCRbeta chains were subjected to immunosequencing. The source study handled its data this way. TCRs in the repertoires were compared against a reference library of SARS-CoV-2-specific TCRs that had been generated with the MIRA antigen-specificity platform. Breadth was defined as the fraction of unique TCRs that were SARS-CoV-2-associated, and depth was defined as the fraction of total T cells that were SARS-CoV-2-associated. Using the MIRA data, each spike-specific TCR was mapped to the spike region that the TCR reacts to and placed in a CD4 or CD8 class. Log10-transformed breadth and depth values were compared by one-way ANOVA with Sidak's multiple comparisons tests. Imported from immuneACCESS, the table was reduced by TCRdb to in-frame sequences with V and J called. These copies leave out some clones; in studies compared against another copy, an unresolved V gene accounts for under half, and the cause of the remainder is not known. V, J and clone size were drawn from that table, and D and trimming were deduced from the DNA. This sample gives some 150,000 clones in total; 75% to 95% of them show up just once. The ten largest clones represent about 3.2% of the sample.

The specimen was peripheral blood, collected 28 days after the second AZD1222 dose. In this chain, TRBV6-5 is recombined with TRBJ1-2, with 8 middle bases fitting TRBD1. The receptor was isolated from an adult who received the AZD1222 COVID-19 vaccine. The CDR3 protein sequence reads: CASSPGGRNGYTF. At the DNA level, the sequence is TGTGCCAGCAGCCCAGGGGGCAGGAATGGCTACACCTTC.